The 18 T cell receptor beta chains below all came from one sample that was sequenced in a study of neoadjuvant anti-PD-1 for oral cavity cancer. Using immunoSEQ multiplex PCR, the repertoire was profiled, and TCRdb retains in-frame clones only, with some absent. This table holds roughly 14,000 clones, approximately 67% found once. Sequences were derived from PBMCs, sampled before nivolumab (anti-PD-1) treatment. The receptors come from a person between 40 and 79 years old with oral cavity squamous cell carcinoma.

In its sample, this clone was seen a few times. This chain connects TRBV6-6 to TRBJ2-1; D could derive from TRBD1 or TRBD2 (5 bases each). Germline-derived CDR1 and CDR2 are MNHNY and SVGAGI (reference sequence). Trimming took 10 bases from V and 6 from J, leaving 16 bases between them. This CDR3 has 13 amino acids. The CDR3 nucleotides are TGTGCCATTCGGGACCGCGTAGCCAATGAGCAGTTCTTC. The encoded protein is CAIRDRVANEQFF.

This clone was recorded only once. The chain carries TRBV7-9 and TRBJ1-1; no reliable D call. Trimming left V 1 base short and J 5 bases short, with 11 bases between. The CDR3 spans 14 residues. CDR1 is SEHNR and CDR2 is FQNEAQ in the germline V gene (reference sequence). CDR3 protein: CASSLGGGLTEAFF. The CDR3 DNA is TGTGCCAGCAGCTTAGGCGGTGGGTTAACTGAAGCTTTCTTT.

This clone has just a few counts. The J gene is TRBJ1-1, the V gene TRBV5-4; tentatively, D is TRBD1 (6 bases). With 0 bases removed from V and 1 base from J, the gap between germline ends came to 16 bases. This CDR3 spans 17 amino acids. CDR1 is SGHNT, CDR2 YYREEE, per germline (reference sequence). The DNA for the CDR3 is TGTGCCAGCAGCTTGGGCGTTGGGGGGCGGGCGAACACTGAAGCTTTCTTT. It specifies CASSLGVGGRANTEAFF.

The CDR3 reads CASGDRTLYEQYF. CDR3 in DNA: TGCGCCAGCGGGGACAGGACTCTCTACGAGCAGTACTTC. The V and J genes are TRBV10-2 and TRBJ2-7, with 8 bases that match TRBD1. CDR1 is WSHSY and CDR2 is SAAADI in the germline V gene. The CDR3 sequence is 13 residues long. V shed 8 bases and J 3 bases; nucleotides not matched to a gene: 6.

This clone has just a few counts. The CDR3 region has the DNA TGTGCCAGCAGTAGACCGGGGGGGGCAGAAGGCTACACCTTC. It translates to CASSRPGGAEGYTF. The V call is TRBV27, the J call TRBJ1-2; a possible D gene is TRBD1 (6 bases). Germline V lookup: CDR1 MNHEY, CDR2 SMNVEV (reference sequence). Trimming took off 5 bases at V and 8 bases at J, with 18 bases between the two ends. This CDR3 has 14 amino acids.

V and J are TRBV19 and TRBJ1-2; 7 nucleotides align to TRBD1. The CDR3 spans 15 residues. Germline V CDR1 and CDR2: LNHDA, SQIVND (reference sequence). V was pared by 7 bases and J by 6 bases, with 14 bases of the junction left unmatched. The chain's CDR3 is CASTHITGQLHGYTF. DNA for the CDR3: TGTGCCAGTACTCATATCACGGGACAGTTGCATGGCTACACCTTC.

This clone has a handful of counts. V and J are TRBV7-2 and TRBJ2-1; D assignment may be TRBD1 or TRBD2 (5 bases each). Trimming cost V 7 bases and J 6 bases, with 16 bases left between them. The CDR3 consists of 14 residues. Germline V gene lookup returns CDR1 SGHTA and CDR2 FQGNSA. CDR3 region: CASTISPGPNEQFF. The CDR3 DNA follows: TGTGCCAGCACCATTAGTCCGGGACCCAATGAGCAGTTCTTC.

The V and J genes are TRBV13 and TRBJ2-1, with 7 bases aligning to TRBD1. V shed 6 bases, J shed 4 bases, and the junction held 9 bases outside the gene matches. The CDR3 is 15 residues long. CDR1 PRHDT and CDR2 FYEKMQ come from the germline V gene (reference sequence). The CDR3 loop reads CASSSFRDSYNEQFF. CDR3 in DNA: TGTGCCAGCAGTTCTTTCCGGGACAGTTACAATGAGCAGTTCTTC.

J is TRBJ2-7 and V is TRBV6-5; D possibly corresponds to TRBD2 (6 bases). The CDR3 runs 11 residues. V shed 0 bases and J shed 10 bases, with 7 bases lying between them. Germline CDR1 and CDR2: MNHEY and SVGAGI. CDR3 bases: TGTGCCAGCAGTTACTCGGGAGGACAGTACTTC. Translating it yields CASSYSGGQYF.

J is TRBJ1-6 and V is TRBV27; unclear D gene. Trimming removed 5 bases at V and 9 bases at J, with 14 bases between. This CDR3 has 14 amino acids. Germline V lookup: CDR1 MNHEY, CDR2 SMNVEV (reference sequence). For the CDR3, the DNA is TGTGCCAGCAGTCCGAGGCGGAGAGGTTCACCCCTCCACTTT. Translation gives CASSPRRRGSPLHF.

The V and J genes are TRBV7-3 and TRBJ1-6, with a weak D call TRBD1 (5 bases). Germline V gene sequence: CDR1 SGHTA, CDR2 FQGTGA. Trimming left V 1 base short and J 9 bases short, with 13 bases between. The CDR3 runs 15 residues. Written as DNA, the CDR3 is TGTGCCAGCAGCTTAAATCCAGGGTTTAGTTCACCCCTCCACTTT. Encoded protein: CASSLNPGFSSPLHF.

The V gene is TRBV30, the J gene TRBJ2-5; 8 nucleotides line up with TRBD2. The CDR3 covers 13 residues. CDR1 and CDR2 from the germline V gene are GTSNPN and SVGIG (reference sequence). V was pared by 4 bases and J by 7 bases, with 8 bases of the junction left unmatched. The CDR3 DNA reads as TGTGCCTGGACCCAGCGGGAGCGAGGGACCCAGTACTTC. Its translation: CAWTQRERGTQYF.

The CDR3 sequence is CASSLNPNYGYTF. DNA of the CDR3: TGTGCCAGCTCCCTAAACCCTAACTATGGCTACACCTTC. The V call is TRBV18, the J call TRBJ1-2; D uncertain. The V gene lost 6 bases and the J gene lost 0 bases, with 8 bases spanning the gap. The CDR3 loop spans 13 amino acids. In germline, CDR1 is KGHSH, CDR2 LQKENI.

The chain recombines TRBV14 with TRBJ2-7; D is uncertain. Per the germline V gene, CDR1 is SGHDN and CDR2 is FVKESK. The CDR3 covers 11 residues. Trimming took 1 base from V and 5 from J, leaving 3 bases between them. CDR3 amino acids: CASSQANEQYF. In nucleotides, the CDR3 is TGTGCCAGCAGCCAAGCAAACGAGCAGTACTTC.

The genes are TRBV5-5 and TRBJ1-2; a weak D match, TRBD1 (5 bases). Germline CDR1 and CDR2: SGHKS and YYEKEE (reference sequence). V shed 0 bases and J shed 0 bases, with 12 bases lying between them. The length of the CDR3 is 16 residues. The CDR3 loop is CASSLEQAIANYGYTF. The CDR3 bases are TGTGCCAGCAGCTTGGAACAGGCAATAGCTAACTATGGCTACACCTTC.

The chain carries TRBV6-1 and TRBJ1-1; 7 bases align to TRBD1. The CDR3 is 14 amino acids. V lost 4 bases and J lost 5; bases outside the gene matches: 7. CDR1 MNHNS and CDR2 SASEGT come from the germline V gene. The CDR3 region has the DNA TGTGCCAGCAGTGTTGGAGGGGGCAAGACTGAAGCTTTCTTT. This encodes CASSVGGGKTEAFF.

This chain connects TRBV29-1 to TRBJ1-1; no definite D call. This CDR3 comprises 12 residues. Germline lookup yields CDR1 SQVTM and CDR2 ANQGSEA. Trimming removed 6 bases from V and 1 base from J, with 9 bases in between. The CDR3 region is CSVDDSNTEAFF. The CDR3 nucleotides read TGCAGCGTGGATGATTCGAACACTGAAGCTTTCTTT.

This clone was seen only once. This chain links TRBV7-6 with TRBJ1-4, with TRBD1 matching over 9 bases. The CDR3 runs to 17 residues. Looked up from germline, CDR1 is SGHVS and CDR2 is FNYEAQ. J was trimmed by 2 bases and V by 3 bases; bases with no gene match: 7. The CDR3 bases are TGTGCCAGCAGCTTCCGACAGGGGGGGTTCACTAATGAAAAACTGTTTTTT. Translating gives CASSFRQGGFTNEKLFF.